What follows is one TCR beta chain and its context. Its antigen remains unknown. This specimen comes from a study of OX40 agonist ivuxolimab in advanced cancers. Study-level findings and limits: More expanded clones were found, on average, in CD8+ than in CD4+ T cells. There were also nonresponders showing low normalized T-cell clonal expansion.

Measured with immunoSEQ multiplex PCR; TCRdb has only the in-frame clones, and not every one. The sample contains about 150,000 clones, about 93% of which appear only once. V lost 5 bases to trimming and J lost 6 bases; unmatched junction nucleotides: 6. This CDR3 comprises 15 residues. Germline V gene sequence: CDR1 MNHNS, CDR2 SASEGT. The chain carries TRBV6-1 and TRBJ1-5; TRBD1 matches 11 bases. This receptor was identified in an adult with an advanced solid tumor such as melanoma, head and neck, liver or kidney cancer. Source: CD4+ or CD8+ T cells sorted from blood, taken in a trial of the OX40 agonist ivuxolimab. The CDR3 DNA reads as TGTGCCAGCAGTCGCGGACAGGGGGCAGGTCAGCCCCAGCATTTT. Protein: CASSRGQGAGQPQHF.